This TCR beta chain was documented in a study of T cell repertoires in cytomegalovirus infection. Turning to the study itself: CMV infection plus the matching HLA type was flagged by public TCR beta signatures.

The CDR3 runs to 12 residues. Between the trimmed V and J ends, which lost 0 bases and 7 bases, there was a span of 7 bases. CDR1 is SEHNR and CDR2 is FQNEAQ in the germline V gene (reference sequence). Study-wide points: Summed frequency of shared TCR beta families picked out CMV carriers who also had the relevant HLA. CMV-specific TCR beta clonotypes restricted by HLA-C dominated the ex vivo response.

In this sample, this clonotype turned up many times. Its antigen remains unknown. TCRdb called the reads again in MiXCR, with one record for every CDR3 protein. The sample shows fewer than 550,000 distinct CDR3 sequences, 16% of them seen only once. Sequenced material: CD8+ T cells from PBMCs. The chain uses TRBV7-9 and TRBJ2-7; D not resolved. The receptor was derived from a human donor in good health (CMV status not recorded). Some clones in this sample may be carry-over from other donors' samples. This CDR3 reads CASSLAAIEQYF. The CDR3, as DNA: TGTGCCAGCAGCTTAGCGGCTATAGAGCAGTACTTC.